These 17 T cell receptor beta chains originate from one sample sequenced in a study of PD-1 blockade in classical Hodgkin lymphoma. Time point defined: cycle 4 day 1 (C4D1), after more than five weeks of nivolumab. Every patient experienced relapse after autologous stem cell transplantation, and brentuximab vedotin exposure varied. Sequencing was performed with immunoSEQ multiplex PCR; in TCRdb, only in-frame clones are kept and a portion is missing. The sample records around 24,000 clones, more than 75% being singletons. The sample in question was peripheral blood mononuclear cells (PBMCs), obtained before the fourth cycle of nivolumab. These receptors were obtained from a human donor with classical Hodgkin lymphoma.

V usage is TRBV5-1 and J usage is TRBJ2-7; the D is unclear. Germline assignment: CDR1 SGHRS and CDR2 YFSETQ. Deletions cut 3 bases from V and 2 bases from J, with 9 bases between. The CDR3 totals 13 residues. Here the CDR3 DNA reads TGCGCCAGCAGCTCGGACGGTCCCTACGAGCAGTACTTC. As protein: CASSSDGPYEQYF.

The J gene is TRBJ1-6, the V gene TRBV2; the match to TRBD1 covers 7 bases. The CDR3 covers 15 residues. Trimming at V came to 6 bases and at J to 5 bases, leaving 7 bases not matched to a gene. Germline V gene sequence: CDR1 SNHLY, CDR2 FYNNEI. For the CDR3, the DNA is TGTGCCAGCAGGGGGGACAGAACGAATAATTCACCCCTCCACTTT. Amino acid sequence: CASRGDRTNNSPLHF.

The chain couples TRBV6-6 to TRBJ1-1, with TRBD1 matching 8 bases. CDR1 is MNHNY and CDR2 is SVGAGI in the germline V gene (reference sequence). J lost 3 bases, V lost 5 bases, and 5 bases had no gene match. The CDR3 totals 14 residues. The CDR3 sequence: CASSHQGADTEAFF. The CDR3 DNA sequence: TGTGCCAGCAGTCACCAGGGGGCGGACACTGAAGCTTTCTTT.

This chain uses TRBV27 with TRBJ2-3, with D tentatively TRBD1 or TRBD2 (5 bases each). The germline V gene encodes CDR1 MNHEY and CDR2 SMNVEV (reference sequence). There are 14 residues in the CDR3. V lost 2 bases to trimming and J lost 14 bases, with 20 bases between them. Written as DNA, the CDR3 is TGTGCCAGCAGTTTAAACCGGGACGCCTCCTTGGGGTATTTT. It translates to CASSLNRDASLGYF.

The rearrangement links TRBV14 to TRBJ2-5; D gene unclear. The germline V gene has CDR1 SGHDN and CDR2 FVKESK. Deletions cut 1 base from V and 4 bases from J, with 1 base between. This CDR3 region has 11 residues. In DNA form, the CDR3 reads TGTGCCAGCAGCCAAGCAGAGACCCAGTACTTC. Translated, it gives CASSQAETQYF.

The chain carries TRBV5-3 and TRBJ2-1, with 9 nucleotides matching TRBD1. TRBV5-3 is labeled an ORF, and its function is uncertain. CDR3 length: 16 amino acids. With 4 bases clipped from V and 7 bases from J, the junction kept 12 bases outside the gene matches. CDR3 protein: CARSVPRDREGNEQFF. CDR3 sequence (DNA): TGTGCCAGAAGCGTCCCCCGGGACAGGGAAGGGAATGAGCAGTTCTTC.

This chain links TRBV21-1 with TRBJ2-3; the DNA was not compared with TRBD2, the D call given in the table. TRBV21-1 is recorded as a pseudogene. This CDR3 has 16 amino acids. The CDR3 coding sequence is TGTGCCAGCAGCAAAGTGTGGGGGGTAAGGGCAGATACGCAGTATTTT. Translation gives CASSKVWGVRADTQYF.

This clone came up once. The V and J genes are TRBV11-2 and TRBJ2-3; D uncertain. CDR1 SGHAT and CDR2 FQNNGV come from the germline V gene. This CDR3 comprises 14 residues. Trimming removed 0 bases at V and 4 bases at J, with 8 bases between. The CDR3 bases are TGTGCCAGCAGCTTAGACCCCTCTGCAGATACGCAGTATTTT. Its translation: CASSLDPSADTQYF.

This chain joins TRBV18 and TRBJ2-4, with TRBD1 matching 8 bases. With 7 bases clipped from V and 0 bases from J, the junction kept 8 bases outside the gene matches. The germline V gene encodes CDR1 KGHSH and CDR2 LQKENI. The CDR3 is made up of 16 amino acids. As DNA, the CDR3 is TGTGCCAGCTTGGGACAGGCCGAAGAAGCCAAAAACATTCAGTACTTC. Translating gives CASLGQAEEAKNIQYF.

This clone has a handful of counts. The V gene is TRBV5-6, the J gene TRBJ2-7; perhaps TRBD2 as D (7 bases). V was clipped by 1 base and J by 3 bases, with 8 bases between them. Germline CDR1 and CDR2: SGHDT and YYEEEE. CDR3 length equals 13 residues. The CDR3, as DNA: TGTGCCAGCAGCTTGAGGGGGGGCTACGAGCAGTACTTC. Translating it yields CASSLRGGYEQYF.

The chain recombines TRBV5-1 with TRBJ2-5; D gene unclear. The ends were cut back, 3 bases at V and 4 bases at J, with 4 bases in the middle. The CDR3 is 11 amino acids. Per germline, CDR1 SGHRS and CDR2 YFSETQ. Written as DNA, the CDR3 is TGCGCCAGCAGCTCGGCAGAGACCCAGTACTTC. Its translation: CASSSAETQYF.

This rearrangement joins TRBV19 to TRBJ1-2; D is possibly TRBD1 (5 bases). This CDR3 comprises 15 residues. The V gene lost 6 bases and the J gene lost 7 bases, with 21 bases spanning the gap. Germline V gene lookup returns CDR1 LNHDA and CDR2 SQIVND (reference sequence). The CDR3 bases are TGTGCCAGTAGGCGGTTACTGGGGCAGCGGGCTGGCTACACCTTC. Its translation: CASRRLLGQRAGYTF.

The chain employs TRBV5-1 and TRBJ2-2; D is unresolved. Trimming shortened V by 3 bases and J by 2 bases, and 11 bases separated the two germline ends. CDR3 length: 15 amino acids. Germline CDR1 reads SGHRS; CDR2 reads YFSETQ. CDR3 in DNA: TGCGCCAGCAGCTCCCGGGCCAGCAACACCGGGGAGCTGTTTTTT. Amino acids: CASSSRASNTGELFF.

A note on this clone: The sample carries other DNA sequences with the same CDR3. The CDR3 DNA follows: TGTGCCAGCAGTAAGGGTGGCTACAATGAGCAGTTCTTC. It is translated as CASSKGGYNEQFF. V usage is TRBV25-1 and J usage is TRBJ2-1, with D uncertain. Germline V gene data show CDR1 as MGHDK and CDR2 as SYGVNS. V was trimmed by 5 bases and J by 3 bases, leaving 8 bases between them. The CDR3 has 13 residues. Full variable domain (rest looked up from reference TRBV25-1 and TRBJ2-1): EADIYQTPRYLVIGTGKKITLECSQTMGHDKMYWYQQDPGMELHLIHYSYGVNSTEKGDLSSESTVSRIRTEHFPLTLESARPSHTSQYLCASSKGGYNEQFFGPGTRLTVL.

The chain is built from TRBV4-2 and TRBJ2-3; 10 positions agree with TRBD2. Looked up from germline, CDR1 is LGHNA and CDR2 is YNFKEQ. This CDR3 is built from 17 residues. With V trimmed by 5 bases and J by 2 bases, 10 bases remained unmatched. The CDR3 reads CASSSPGSGGDTDTQYF. The CDR3 coding sequence is TGTGCCAGCAGCAGCCCTGGGAGCGGGGGGGACACAGATACGCAGTATTTT.

This clone occurred a few times. The chain has TRBV9 and TRBJ2-7; 10 positions match TRBD2. In germline, CDR1 is SGDLS, CDR2 YYNGEE. The ends lost 0 bases at V and 3 bases at J; junction bases unmatched: 6. This CDR3 comprises 16 residues. As DNA, the CDR3 is TGTGCCAGCAGCGTAGCTACGGGACTAGCGAACTACGAGCAGTACTTC. Its translation: CASSVATGLANYEQYF.

This sequence joins TRBV5-1 and TRBJ2-6, with a tentative D call TRBD1 (5 bases). V was clipped by 4 bases and J by 2 bases, with 19 bases between them. The CDR3 is 18 residues long. Germline CDR1 SGHRS, CDR2 YFSETQ. The CDR3 DNA reads TGCGCCAGCAGCCTCGCCGGGTGGGGCCTGACTGGGGCCAACGTCCTGACTTTC. Its protein product is CASSLAGWGLTGANVLTF.